The clone carrying this T cell receptor beta chain has more than one count but fewer than ten. What it recognizes is unknown. This entry belongs to a study of T cell responses to AZD1222 COVID-19 vaccine. Overall study findings and caveats: After the peak T cell response, and only then, were repertoires sampled. The study found Spike-specific TCR breadth and depth rose after two AZD1222 doses.

This CDR3 spans 16 amino acids. From germline, CDR1 is MGHRA and CDR2 YSYEKL. V was pared by 1 base and J by 10 bases, with 17 bases between. Measured with immunoSEQ multiplex PCR; TCRdb has only the in-frame clones, and not every one. There are more than 80,000 clones in the sample; roughly 91% occur only once, and 20% to 25% lies in the top ten. The sample consisted of peripheral blood, taken on day 0 of AZD1222 vaccination. This TCR was sampled from an adult in good health. V gene TRBV4-1 combines with J gene TRBJ1-6; D is uncertain. The CDR3 nucleotides are TGCGCCAGCAGCCAAGTAGTCGTTCGGACTAGATCACCCCTCCACTTT. This sequence encodes CASSQVVVRTRSPLHF.